This record covers a single T cell receptor beta chain. What it recognizes is unknown. These data come from a study of OX40 agonist ivuxolimab in advanced cancers. Study details: Ivuxolimab, an antibody that agonizes OX40 (CD134), was administered to the patients.

Whole-study results and caveats: Undetermined was the antigen specificity of the expanded peripheral T cells.

Only in-frame clones appear in the TCRdb table, and some are missing; sequencing was by immunoSEQ multiplex PCR. The table has about 64,000 clones, about 83% seen once. The source of this sequence is an adult with an advanced solid tumor such as melanoma, head and neck, liver or kidney cancer. Material: CD4+ or CD8+ T cells sorted from blood, obtained in a trial of the OX40 agonist ivuxolimab.

CDR3 residues: CASSREGQETQYF. In DNA form, the CDR3 reads TGCGCCAGCAGCAGGGAGGGTCAAGAGACCCAGTACTTC. The chain carries TRBV5-1 and TRBJ2-5, with TRBD2 matching 7 bases. V lost 4 bases and J lost 2; bases outside the gene matches: 2. Germline V gene data show CDR1 as SGHRS and CDR2 as YFSETQ. CDR3 length: 13 residues.